Detailed here is one TCR beta chain. What it recognizes is unknown. The data originate from a study of cytomegalovirus exposure and HLA in healthy donors. Study results and limitations: For presence/absence analyses, sequencing depth was assumed to be roughly uniform across donors. Cytomegalovirus status was reportedly diagnosed by the classifier with high sensitivity and specificity.

The PCR ran on 60 Vbeta and 13 Jbeta primers. Study processing details: A later analysis counted 65 million to 95 million unique TCR beta chains, some 12 million shared. Assay used: immunoSEQ multiplex PCR; TCRdb lists only in-frame clones, some missing. That table furnishes V, J and clone size, whereas the DNA furnished D and trimming. The top ten clones hold more than 4% of a sample with fewer than 200,000 clones, 75% of them seen once. This TCR was recovered from a male donor in good health and CMV-seronegative. The sequencing input was PBMCs.

For the CDR3, the DNA is TGCGCCAGCAGCCAACAGGGGTACGAGCAGTACTTC. It is translated as CASSQQGYEQYF. The chain links TRBV4-1 to TRBJ2-7; weak D call: TRBD1 (6 bases). Trimming cost V 2 bases and J 4 bases, with 6 bases left between them. The CDR3 has 12 residues. Germline CDR1 is MGHRA and CDR2 is YSYEKL.